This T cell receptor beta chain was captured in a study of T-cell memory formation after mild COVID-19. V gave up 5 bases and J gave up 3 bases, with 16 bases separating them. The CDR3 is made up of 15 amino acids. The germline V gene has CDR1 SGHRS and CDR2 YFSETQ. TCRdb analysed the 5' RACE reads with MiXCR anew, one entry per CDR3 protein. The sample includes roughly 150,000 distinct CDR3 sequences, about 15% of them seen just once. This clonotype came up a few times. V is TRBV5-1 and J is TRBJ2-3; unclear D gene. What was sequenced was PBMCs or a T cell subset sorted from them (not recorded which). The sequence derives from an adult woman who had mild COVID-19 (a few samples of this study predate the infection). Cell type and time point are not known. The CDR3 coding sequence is TGCGCCAGCAGGGCCTCGGTCCACCGAACAGATACGCAGTATTTT. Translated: CASRASVHRTDTQYF.